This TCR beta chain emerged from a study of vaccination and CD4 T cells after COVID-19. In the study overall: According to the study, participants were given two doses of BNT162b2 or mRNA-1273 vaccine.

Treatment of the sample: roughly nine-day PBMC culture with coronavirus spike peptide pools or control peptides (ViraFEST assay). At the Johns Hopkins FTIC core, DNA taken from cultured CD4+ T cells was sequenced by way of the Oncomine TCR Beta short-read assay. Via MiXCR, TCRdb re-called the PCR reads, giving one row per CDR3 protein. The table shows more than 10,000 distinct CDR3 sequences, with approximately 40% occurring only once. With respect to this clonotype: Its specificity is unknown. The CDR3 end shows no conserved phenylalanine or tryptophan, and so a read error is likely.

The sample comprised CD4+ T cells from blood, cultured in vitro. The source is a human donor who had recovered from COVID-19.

CDR3 residues: CASSFRRNTEAFY. The CDR3 DNA is TGTGCCAGCAGTTTTAGACGGAACACTGAAGCTTTCTAT. The gene calls are TRBV27 and TRBJ1-1; no firm D call. CDR3 length: 13 amino acids. Looked up from germline, CDR1 is MNHEY and CDR2 is SMNVEV (reference sequence). The V end lost 3 bases, the J end lost 1 base, and 6 bases lay between the germline ends.